The 20 T cell receptor beta chains in this list originate from one sample, sequenced in a study of blood T cell repertoires in COVID-19. The repertoire was sequenced with immunoSEQ multiplex PCR; TCRdb's copy has only in-frame clones and lacks some. The sample holds some 350,000 clones, approximately 87% seen once. Input material: peripheral blood. These receptors came from a woman aged 50 to 60 with COVID-19, enrolled during active disease.

The genes are TRBV24-1 and TRBJ2-3; D is perhaps TRBD2 (7 bases). V was shortened by 4 bases and J by 2 bases, with 21 bases between the two germline ends. The CDR3 spans 18 residues. Germline assignment: CDR1 KGHDR and CDR2 SFDVKD. The CDR3 DNA is TGTGCCACCAGTGACGGGGATTACGGGGGGCCTTACACAGATACGCAGTATTTT. Protein product: CATSDGDYGGPYTDTQYF.

V gene TRBV6-2 or TRBV6-3 combines with J gene TRBJ1-4, with no clear D. CDR1 is MNHEY and CDR2 is SVGEGT in the germline V gene. V lost 3 bases and J 8 bases, leaving 25 bases between the germline ends. The CDR3 length is 18 residues. CDR3 region: CASSYSRVRAVAREKLFF. CDR3 nucleotides: TGTGCCAGCAGTTATTCCCGGGTTCGTGCGGTAGCCCGGGAAAAACTGTTTTTT.

This CDR3 reads CASSPRRLAGESLPYNEQFF. Here the CDR3 DNA reads TGTGCCAGCTCACCACGCCGACTAGCGGGAGAATCCCTACCCTACAATGAGCAGTTCTTC. The chain carries TRBV18 and TRBJ2-1; 12 bases match TRBD2. The ends lost 1 base at V and 2 bases at J; junction bases unmatched: 12. CDR1 and CDR2 from the germline V gene are KGHSH and LQKENI. This CDR3 has 20 residues.

V gene TRBV7-3 combines with J gene TRBJ2-7; 9 bases are shared with TRBD2. The germline V gene encodes CDR1 SGHTA and CDR2 FQGTGA. The CDR3 runs to 16 residues. Trimming removed 5 bases from V and 3 bases from J; junction bases left unmatched: 11. The CDR3 DNA sequence: TGTGCCAGCAGCCCCGACGGCGGGAGGGGCATCTACGAGCAGTACTTC. It is translated as CASSPDGGRGIYEQYF.

This clone showed up just a few times. For the CDR3, the DNA is TGCGCCAGCAGCTTGGCCAAGGGGCTCCCTGGAAACACCATATATTTT. Its protein product is CASSLAKGLPGNTIYF. The V and J genes are TRBV5-1 and TRBJ1-3; D possibly corresponds to TRBD1 (5 bases). The CDR3 spans 16 residues. Trimming left V 0 bases short and J 2 bases short, with 12 bases between. Germline V gives CDR1 SGHRS, CDR2 YFSETQ.

The gene calls are TRBV9 and TRBJ2-7, with 14 nucleotides matching TRBD2. With V trimmed by 0 bases and J by 2 bases, 1 base remained unmatched. The CDR3 is made up of 16 amino acids. CDR1 SGDLS and CDR2 YYNGEE come from the germline V gene. CDR3 in DNA: TGTGCCAGCAGCGTAGGACTAGCGGGAGGGGCCTACGAGCAGTACTTC. As protein: CASSVGLAGGAYEQYF.

V is TRBV7-2 and J is TRBJ2-5; TRBD1 is a possible D gene (5 bases). The CDR3 runs to 17 residues. Germline V gene sequence: CDR1 SGHTA, CDR2 FQGNSA. With 4 bases removed from V and 5 bases from J, the gap between germline ends came to 23 bases. The CDR3 loop is CASSYGVGRPAEETQYF. CDR3 bases: TGTGCCAGCAGCTATGGGGTGGGGCGGCCGGCGGAGGAGACCCAGTACTTC.

The chain joins TRBV11-2 to TRBJ2-5; a weak D match, TRBD2 (6 bases). This CDR3 region has 14 residues. Germline-derived CDR1 and CDR2 are SGHAT and FQNNGV. Trimming pared 5 bases from V and 6 bases from J, leaving 16 bases between. The CDR3 reads CASSQGQRVKTQYF. The CDR3 region has the DNA TGTGCCAGCAGCCAAGGGCAGCGGGTGAAGACCCAGTACTTC.

In its sample, this clone was seen once. The rearrangement links TRBV18 to TRBJ1-5, with D maybe TRBD1 (5 bases). The CDR3 totals 14 residues. Looked up from germline, CDR1 is KGHSH and CDR2 is LQKENI. Trimming stripped 2 bases from V and 10 bases from J, with 15 bases between. DNA of the CDR3: TGTGCCAGCTCACCATGGCAGGTCCAGGGTCCCCAGCATTTT. Its translation: CASSPWQVQGPQHF. The whole variable domain, remainder taken from reference TRBV18 and TRBJ1-5, is NAGVMQNPRHLVRRRGQEARLRCSPMKGHSHVYWYRQLPEEGLKFMVYLQKENIIDESGMPKERFSAEFPKEGPSILRIQQVVRGDSAAYFCASSPWQVQGPQHFGDGTRLSIL.

This chain joins TRBV30 and TRBJ2-1; 15 bases match TRBD2. The CDR3 spans 15 residues. Trimming removed 1 base from V and 9 bases from J; junction bases left unmatched: 4. Germline loops: CDR1 GTSNPN, CDR2 SVGIG (reference sequence). DNA for the CDR3: TGTGCCTGGAGTGGGGGACTAGCGGGAGGAAGTGAGCAGTTCTTC. This gives the protein CAWSGGLAGGSEQFF.

The rearrangement uses TRBV20-1 and TRBJ1-5; D perhaps matches TRBD1 (6 bases). There are 15 residues in the CDR3. V was clipped by 3 bases and J by 0 bases, with 12 bases between them. CDR1 is DFQATT, CDR2 SNEGSKA, per germline (reference sequence). The CDR3 here is CSASTDRNSNQPQHF. In DNA form, the CDR3 reads TGCAGTGCTAGTACGGACAGAAATAGCAATCAGCCCCAGCATTTT.

V and J are TRBV5-1 and TRBJ2-5, with 7 positions matching TRBD1. V lost 0 bases to trimming and J lost 3 bases; unmatched junction nucleotides: 2. The CDR3 loop spans 14 amino acids. Germline V gene data show CDR1 as SGHRS and CDR2 as YFSETQ. CDR3 bases: TGCGCCAGCAGCTTGGTGACAGGGAAAGAGACCCAGTACTTC. Its translation: CASSLVTGKETQYF.

The chain carries TRBV27 and TRBJ1-1, with TRBD1 matching 10 bases. The germline CDR1 and CDR2 sequences are MNHEY and SMNVEV (reference sequence). After removal of 5 bases from V and 5 bases from J, the junction contained 5 bases not matched to a gene. This CDR3 is built from 14 residues. CDR3 protein: CASSPWTGGTEAFF. The CDR3 bases are TGTGCCAGCAGTCCGTGGACAGGGGGTACTGAAGCTTTCTTT.

The CDR3 loop is CASREAGDVYEQYF. The CDR3 DNA follows: TGTGCCAGTAGGGAAGCGGGTGATGTCTACGAGCAGTACTTC. V gene TRBV19 combines with J gene TRBJ2-7, with a possible D match to TRBD2 (6 bases). There are 14 residues in the CDR3. Trimming left V 6 bases short and J 3 bases short, with 15 bases between. Germline V CDR1 and CDR2: LNHDA, SQIVND (reference sequence).

The chain joins TRBV5-1 to TRBJ1-1; D gene ambiguous. The CDR3 is 15 residues long. CDR1 is SGHRS, CDR2 YFSETQ, per germline. V was pared by 0 bases and J by 6 bases, with 15 bases between. The CDR3 nucleotides are TGCGCCAGCAGCTTGGGAGGTGGGAGGTTCCCTGAAGCTTTCTTT. The encoded protein is CASSLGGGRFPEAFF.

Concerning this clone: A junction end diverges from the germline sequence, so it may reflect a read error. CDR3 protein: CASSAGIILYHTF. The CDR3 DNA sequence: TGTGCCAGCAGTGCCGGGATTATCCTCTACCATACCTTC. The chain links TRBV28 to TRBJ2-7, with D perhaps matching TRBD2 (5 bases). CDR3 length: 13 amino acids. CDR1 is MDHEN and CDR2 is SYDVKM in the germline V gene. Drawing the rest from reference TRBV28 and TRBJ2-7, the complete variable domain is DVKVTQSSRYLVKRTGEKVFLECVQDMDHENMFWYRQDPGLGLRLIYFSYDVKMKEKGDIPEGYSVSREKKERFSLILESASTNQTSMYLCASSAGIILYHTFGPGTRLTVT.

This sequence joins TRBV2 and TRBJ2-3, with D perhaps TRBD2 (6 bases). Germline V lookup: CDR1 SNHLY, CDR2 FYNNEI. The CDR3 spans 16 residues. V shed 4 bases and J shed 2 bases, with 16 bases lying between them. The CDR3 reads CASSVGPRDSTDTQYF. In DNA, the CDR3 is TGTGCCAGCAGTGTCGGTCCGCGGGATTCCACAGATACGCAGTATTTT.

This sequence joins TRBV21-1 and TRBJ1-1; the table's D call, TRBD1, was not checked against the DNA. TRBV21-1 is a pseudogene locus. CDR3 length equals 16 residues. This chain's CDR3 is CASRRIGQGNGTEAFF. In nucleotides, the CDR3 is TGTGCCAGCAGAAGAATCGGTCAGGGAAATGGCACTGAAGCTTTCTTT.

About this clone itself: At the DNA level, this CDR3 is encoded by other sequences in the same sample as well. This sequence joins TRBV6-1 and TRBJ1-2, with TRBD1 as a possible D gene (6 bases). The CDR3 is 13 amino acids. Trimming shortened V by 3 bases and J by 5 bases, and 10 bases separated the two germline ends. CDR1 is MNHNS and CDR2 is SASEGT in the germline V gene. The CDR3 DNA is TGTGCCAGCAGTGAGGGGGCTGGTTATGGCTACACCTTC. This codes for CASSEGAGYGYTF.

This clone was detected a few times. V gene TRBV6-1 combines with J gene TRBJ2-7; D gene ambiguous. Germline V gene data show CDR1 as MNHNS and CDR2 as SASEGT. The CDR3 has 13 residues. V was trimmed by 2 bases and J by 4 bases, leaving 9 bases between them. The CDR3 nucleotides read TGTGCCAGCAGTGAATATCCCGAGTACGAGCAGTACTTC. Encoded protein: CASSEYPEYEQYF.